This paragraph reports one TCR beta chain. The CDR3 length is 13 residues. The germline V gene has CDR1 SGHDT and CDR2 YYEEEE. V lost 0 bases, J lost 6 bases, and 10 bases lay in between. The data are from a study of CD8+ T cells in alopecia areata. Treatment noted: oral pan-JAK inhibitor, 5-10 mg twice daily. Extracted RNA was reverse transcribed into cDNA, the sequencing template. TCRdb's copy holds only in-frame clones and misses some; the assay was immunoSEQ multiplex PCR. The table includes 150,000 to 200,000 clones, around three fifths detected once. The source was CD4+ T cells sorted from blood, collected at week 24, from a patient treated with tofacitinib. The chain employs TRBV5-6 and TRBJ2-7; either TRBD1 or TRBD2 may supply D (5 bases each). This clonotype was sampled from a human donor with alopecia areata. As DNA, the CDR3 is TGTGCCAGCAGCTTGGTACGGGGCAGCGAGCAGTACTTC. Its translation is CASSLVRGSEQYF.